The next 14 T cell receptor beta chains were all read from a single sample in a study of blood T cells in healthy people across ages. The authors ran a second PCR of roughly 6 to 12 cycles using a sample-barcoded 5' primer and a J-beta primer mix. One entry per CDR3 protein results from TCRdb running MiXCR on the 5' RACE reads. This table holds around 800,000 distinct CDR3 sequences, roughly 46% found once. Sample: blood. Every receptor here comes from a man older than 75 in good health.

Worth noting for this clonotype: The junction differs from germline at one of its ends, possibly a read error. This chain connects TRBV10-3 to TRBJ1-5; D is ambiguous. Germline-derived CDR1 and CDR2 are ENHRY and SYGVKD. The CDR3 contains 13 residues. The CDR3 spells CAVSASHNQPQHF. The CDR3 DNA reads as TGTGCCGTCAGTGCTAGTCATAATCAGCCCCAGCATTTT.

This clonotype was observed at least ten times. The gene calls are TRBV15 and TRBJ2-7; D call uncertain. In germline, CDR1 is LNHNV, CDR2 YYDKDF (reference sequence). With 0 bases removed from V and 2 bases from J, the gap between germline ends came to 8 bases. This CDR3 has 14 amino acids. CDR3 nucleotides: TGTGCCACCAGCAGAGAGAGGCAGGCCTACGAGCAGTACTTC. Amino acid sequence: CATSRERQAYEQYF.

V and J are TRBV18 and TRBJ1-2; D perhaps matches TRBD1 (5 bases). The V gene's germline CDR1 is KGHSH and CDR2 LQKENI. Trimming cost V 6 bases and J 3 bases, with 11 bases left between them. CDR3 size: 13 residues. The CDR3 DNA follows: TGTGCCAGCTCGCCCAGGGAGCACTATGGCTACACCTTC. It encodes CASSPREHYGYTF.

This clonotype was detected ten times or more. This chain connects TRBV12-3 or TRBV12-4 to TRBJ2-5; TRBD1 is a possible D gene (6 bases). Trimming cost V 5 bases and J 5 bases, with 15 bases left between them. CDR3 length: 14 residues. CDR3 in DNA: TGTGCCAGCAGTCCGTCAGGGGCCCTCGAGACCCAGTACTTC. This encodes CASSPSGALETQYF.

This clonotype was seen ten or more times. V gene TRBV3-1 combines with J gene TRBJ2-7, with D tentatively TRBD2 (6 bases). Between the trimmed V and J ends, which lost 0 bases and 3 bases, there was a span of 9 bases. Germline assignment: CDR1 LGHDT and CDR2 YNNKEL (reference sequence). There are 14 residues in the CDR3. This chain's CDR3 is CASSQDTGSYEQYF. The CDR3 region has the DNA TGTGCCAGCAGCCAAGATACCGGGAGCTACGAGCAGTACTTC.

The genes are TRBV29-1 and TRBJ1-1; 10 bases are a match to TRBD1. This CDR3 comprises 14 residues. The germline V gene encodes CDR1 SQVTM and CDR2 ANQGSEA. V shed 7 bases and J 5 bases; nucleotides not matched to a gene: 10. CDR3 amino acids: CSAVTGTGATEAFF. The CDR3 DNA follows: TGCAGCGCAGTGACCGGGACAGGGGCGACTGAAGCTTTCTTT.

Concerning this clonotype: A much bigger clone sits one base away, suggesting this may be a read error. V and J are TRBV11-3 and TRBJ2-1; D unresolved. The closer fit of TRBJ2-7 to the DNA end suggests the J call may be wrong. The germline V gene encodes CDR1 SGHNT and CDR2 YENEEA. The CDR3 sequence is 15 residues long. The CDR3 DNA reads as TGTGCCAGCAGCTCGCCTAGAGTCTCCTACAATGAGCAGTACTTC. Translated: CASSSPRVSYNEQYF.

This clonotype was recorded a few times. The chain employs TRBV3-1 and TRBJ2-7, with 7 nucleotides matching TRBD1. CDR1 and CDR2 from the germline V gene are LGHDT and YNNKEL (reference sequence). Germline trimming cut 4 bases from V and 2 bases from J; bases unmatched to any gene: 8. This CDR3 contains 15 residues. The CDR3 nucleotides read TGTGCCAGCAGCCCCCGGGACAGACTTCCCTACGAGCAGTACTTC. Translated: CASSPRDRLPYEQYF.

This clonotype has a handful of counts. This rearrangement joins TRBV20-1 to TRBJ1-5, with 9 bases fitting TRBD1. The junction had 13 bases not matched to a gene; V was cut back by 2 bases and J by 5 bases. Germline lookup yields CDR1 DFQATT and CDR2 SNEGSKA (reference sequence). The CDR3 consists of 17 residues. CDR3 DNA: TGCAGTGCTAGAAACTTAATGCCGGGACAGGGTTATCAGCCCCAGCATTTT. This gives the protein CSARNLMPGQGYQPQHF.

This clonotype has more than one count but fewer than ten. V and J are TRBV7-2 and TRBJ1-5; a weak D match, TRBD1 (6 bases). V lost 6 bases and J lost 4, with 10 bases in between. Germline assignment: CDR1 SGHTA and CDR2 FQGNSA. The CDR3 runs to 13 residues. The CDR3 sequence is CASRGAGNQPQHF. The CDR3 region has the DNA TGTGCCAGCAGGGGGGCGGGGAATCAGCCCCAGCATTTT.

The chain combines TRBV4-3 with TRBJ2-4; D might be TRBD2 (6 bases). The CDR3 consists of 18 residues. Germline CDR1 reads LGHNA; CDR2 reads YSLEER. V gave up 3 bases and J gave up 0 bases, with 18 bases separating them. Here the CDR3 DNA reads TGCGCCAGCAGCCACGACCTCCAATTGGGACTAGCCAAAAACATTCAGTACTTC. This encodes CASSHDLQLGLAKNIQYF.

The rearrangement links TRBV5-1 to TRBJ1-2; D gene uncertain. Between the trimmed V and J ends, which lost 1 base and 8 bases, there was a span of 12 bases. This CDR3 is 13 amino acids long. Germline V gene data show CDR1 as SGHRS and CDR2 as YFSETQ. This CDR3 reads CASSLSAVGGYTF. The DNA of the CDR3 is TGCGCCAGCAGCTTGTCGGCGGTAGGGGGCTACACCTTC.

The chain has TRBV12-3 or TRBV12-4 and TRBJ2-3; 7 nucleotides agree with TRBD1. The junction had 16 bases not matched to a gene; V was cut back by 7 bases and J by 15 bases. CDR3 length equals 13 residues. The CDR3, as DNA: TGTGCCAGCATCAGACAGGGAACAGATACGGAATATTTT. Translation gives CASIRQGTDTEYF.

This clonotype was seen only a few times. The rearrangement links TRBV29-1 to TRBJ2-7, with 9 bases matching TRBD1. The CDR3 extends over 13 amino acids. V lost 7 bases and J lost 6; bases outside the gene matches: 10. Germline V gene lookup returns CDR1 SQVTM and CDR2 ANQGSEA. CDR3 DNA: TGCAGCGGGGGTAAAGGACAGGGGACCGAGCAGTACTTC. Encoded protein: CSGGKGQGTEQYF.